Following are 22 T cell receptor beta chains from one sample sequenced in a study of cytomegalovirus exposure and HLA in healthy donors (TCRdb year 2017). To prepare the library, the immunoSEQ multiplex PCR assay was applied. For the multiplex PCR, a mixture combining 60 forward primers for TCR Vbeta segments and 13 reverse primers for TCR Jbeta segments was used. Entries here come from immuneACCESS through TCRdb and include only in-frame sequences with V and J called. Some clones fail to appear in such tables; in the studies checked, an unresolved V gene covers under half of the shortfall, and the cause of the remainder is unknown. A total of approximately 160,000 clones appear in this sample, approximately 71% of them only once. Approximately 1.5% of the sample goes to the ten largest clones. The sample comprised PBMCs. These receptor sequences come from a man aged 45-65 years in good health and CMV-seronegative.

V is TRBV7-9 and J is TRBJ2-7; unclear D gene. Germline CDR1 SEHNR, CDR2 FQNEAQ (reference sequence). V was trimmed by 1 base and J by 2 bases, leaving 6 bases between them. This CDR3 is built from 13 residues. The CDR3 DNA follows: TGTGCCAGCAGCTTAGGTAGTACCTACGAGCAGTACTTC. Its translation is CASSLGSTYEQYF.

This clone was counted only a few times. V and J are TRBV9 and TRBJ2-5; D call uncertain. The germline V gene encodes CDR1 SGDLS and CDR2 YYNGEE. This CDR3 is 15 amino acids long. V was trimmed by 0 bases and J by 2 bases, leaving 11 bases between them. This CDR3 is CASSVGPASQETQYF. CDR3 in DNA: TGTGCCAGCAGCGTAGGCCCAGCGTCGCAAGAGACCCAGTACTTC.

This chain connects TRBV11-2 to TRBJ2-7; 7 bases agree with TRBD2. Germline V CDR1 and CDR2: SGHAT, FQNNGV. The CDR3 spans 15 residues. J was trimmed by 0 bases and V by 7 bases; bases with no gene match: 9. As DNA, the CDR3 is TGTGCCAGCACCCGAGGTGGGGGGGTCTCCTACGAGCAGTACTTC. It translates to CASTRGGGVSYEQYF.

The rearrangement links TRBV2 to TRBJ1-5, with D perhaps TRBD1 (6 bases). Deletions cut 0 bases from V and 6 bases from J, with 15 bases between. Looked up from germline, CDR1 is SNHLY and CDR2 is FYNNEI. CDR3 length equals 16 residues. The CDR3 region is CASSEAGREGGQPQHF. DNA for the CDR3: TGTGCCAGCAGTGAAGCTGGCAGGGAGGGGGGTCAGCCCCAGCATTTT.

This rearrangement joins TRBV4-3 to TRBJ2-3; D remains ambiguous. The CDR3 has 15 residues. The germline V and J ends were trimmed by 0 bases and 3 bases, with 10 bases remaining between them. Germline V gene sequence: CDR1 LGHNA, CDR2 YSLEER. CDR3 nucleotide sequence: TGCGCCAGCAGCCAAGATCCAGGTGGGACAGATACGCAGTATTTT. It translates to CASSQDPGGTDTQYF.

The J gene is TRBJ2-7, the V gene TRBV5-1; the match to TRBD1 covers 9 bases. Germline loops: CDR1 SGHRS, CDR2 YFSETQ. This CDR3 is built from 15 residues. V lost 4 bases to trimming and J lost 1 base; unmatched junction nucleotides: 6. CDR3 protein: CASSVTGGKSYEQYF. CDR3 DNA sequence: TGCGCCAGCAGCGTAACAGGGGGCAAGTCCTACGAGCAGTACTTC.

The chain combines TRBV6-5 with TRBJ2-1, with TRBD2 matching over 16 bases. Losses at the gene ends were 2 bases for V and 10 bases for J; bases not matched to a gene: 5. CDR1 and CDR2 from the germline V gene are MNHEY and SVGAGI. This CDR3 is 16 amino acids long. CDR3 protein: CASSYGTSGGAGEQFF. The CDR3 DNA is TGTGCCAGCAGTTACGGGACTAGCGGGGGGGCGGGAGAGCAGTTCTTC.

The rearrangement joins TRBV4-2 to TRBJ2-1, with 7 positions matching TRBD1. CDR3 size: 15 residues. In germline, CDR1 is LGHNA, CDR2 YNFKEQ. After removal of 2 bases from V and 7 bases from J, the junction contained 8 bases not matched to a gene. This CDR3 is CASSQILQGQNEQFF. CDR3 bases: TGTGCCAGCAGCCAAATCCTACAGGGGCAAAATGAGCAGTTCTTC.

The chain has TRBV7-6 and TRBJ1-4; 9 positions agree with TRBD1. The germline gives CDR1 SGHVS, CDR2 FNYEAQ. The ends lost 5 bases at V and 4 bases at J; junction bases unmatched: 5. This CDR3 has 15 amino acids. CDR3 protein: CASSRMTGGNEKLFF. The CDR3 DNA follows: TGTGCCAGCAGCCGCATGACAGGGGGTAATGAAAAACTGTTTTTT.

The CDR3 spells CASSQDIRSGQRNEKLFF. CDR3 in DNA: TGCGCCAGCAGCCAAGATATTCGCTCCGGACAGAGGAATGAAAAACTGTTTTTT. The rearrangement joins TRBV4-3 to TRBJ1-4; tentatively, D is TRBD1 (6 bases). The CDR3 spans 18 residues. The V gene lost 0 bases and the J gene lost 5 bases, with 19 bases spanning the gap. Germline V gene sequence: CDR1 LGHNA, CDR2 YSLEER.

The J gene is TRBJ1-1, the V gene TRBV27, with D unclear. Trimming cost V 8 bases and J 4 bases, with 11 bases left between them. Germline CDR1 reads MNHEY; CDR2 reads SMNVEV (reference sequence). The CDR3 spans 12 residues. CDR3 nucleotides: TGTGCCAGCGGGAGGTCTTTCACTGAAGCTTTCTTT. Residues: CASGRSFTEAFF.

The V and J genes are TRBV19 and TRBJ1-5; 7 nucleotides align to TRBD1. CDR1 LNHDA and CDR2 SQIVND come from the germline V gene (reference sequence). The CDR3 runs 15 residues. V lost 6 bases and J lost 2; bases outside the gene matches: 7. This CDR3 reads CASRRQGEGNQPQHF. CDR3 in DNA: TGTGCCAGTAGGCGACAGGGAGAGGGCAATCAGCCCCAGCATTTT.

V is TRBV10-3 and J is TRBJ1-3; maybe TRBD1 (5 bases). CDR1 and CDR2 (germline): ENHRY, SYGVKD. V lost 6 bases and J 0 bases, leaving 15 bases between the germline ends. This CDR3 has 16 residues. This CDR3 is CAISSGRASSGNTIYF. CDR3 nucleotides: TGTGCCATCAGCTCGGGCAGGGCGAGCTCTGGAAACACCATATATTTT.

Notes on this clone: The sample contains more than one DNA sequence encoding this CDR3. The DNA of the CDR3 is TGCGCCAGCAGCTTGGCAAACAAGGAGACCCAGTACTTC. This sequence encodes CASSLANKETQYF. The chain has TRBV5-1 and TRBJ2-5; the D is unclear. The V end lost 0 bases, the J end lost 5 bases, and 8 bases lay between the germline ends. CDR1 is SGHRS, CDR2 YFSETQ, per germline. The CDR3 sequence is 13 residues long.

CDR3 DNA: TGTGCCAGCAACACCGGGGAGAATTCACCCCTCCACTTT. Its translation is CASNTGENSPLHF. The chain couples TRBV11-2 to TRBJ1-6; no clear D gene. V was trimmed by 7 bases and J by 7 bases, leaving 11 bases between them. This CDR3 comprises 13 residues. Germline CDR1 and CDR2: SGHAT and FQNNGV.

The chain uses TRBV5-1 and TRBJ1-5, with 8 bases matching TRBD1. The length of the CDR3 is 17 residues. J gave up 2 bases and V 4 bases, and 11 bases lay outside the gene matches. CDR1 is SGHRS, CDR2 YFSETQ, per germline. The CDR3 DNA reads TGCGCCAGCAGCCCCGGACAGGGAAGAGCGGGCAATCAGCCCCAGCATTTT. Translating gives CASSPGQGRAGNQPQHF.

The chain is built from TRBV6-1 and TRBJ2-7, with TRBD1 matching 10 bases. The CDR3 loop spans 16 amino acids. Germline lookup yields CDR1 MNHNS and CDR2 SASEGT. V lost 3 bases and J lost 0; bases outside the gene matches: 5. CDR3 DNA sequence: TGTGCCAGCAGTGACCCCGGGGACAGGGGCTCCTACGAGCAGTACTTC. Encoded protein: CASSDPGDRGSYEQYF.

The V gene is TRBV29-1, the J gene TRBJ1-1; D unresolved. This CDR3 region has 10 residues. V was cut by 4 bases and J by 4 bases, with 4 bases left in between. The germline V gene encodes CDR1 SQVTM and CDR2 ANQGSEA. This chain's CDR3 is CSVVITEAFF. For the CDR3, the DNA is TGCAGCGTTGTTATCACTGAAGCTTTCTTT.

V gene TRBV10-3 combines with J gene TRBJ1-2; a possible D gene is TRBD1 (6 bases). The V gene's germline CDR1 is ENHRY and CDR2 SYGVKD. The CDR3 extends over 15 amino acids. Trimming took off 2 bases at V and 6 bases at J, with 16 bases between the two ends. CDR3 protein: CAISEARGGPDGYTF. As DNA, the CDR3 is TGTGCCATCAGTGAGGCGCGGGGGGGCCCAGATGGCTACACCTTC.

The V and J genes are TRBV5-1 and TRBJ1-3; D might be TRBD1 (6 bases). V was pared by 0 bases and J by 8 bases, with 12 bases between. Germline V gives CDR1 SGHRS, CDR2 YFSETQ. This CDR3 spans 14 amino acids. The CDR3 loop reads CASSLGNRADTIYF. The CDR3 nucleotides are TGCGCCAGCAGCTTGGGGAACAGGGCGGACACCATATATTTT.

The chain uses TRBV5-1 and TRBJ1-4, with 9 bases that match TRBD1. This CDR3 spans 15 amino acids. V shed 0 bases and J 5 bases; nucleotides not matched to a gene: 2. CDR1 is SGHRS and CDR2 is YFSETQ in the germline V gene. DNA of the CDR3: TGCGCCAGCAGCTTGGTGACAGGGGGAAATGAAAAACTGTTTTTT. It is translated as CASSLVTGGNEKLFF. The variable domain in full, with the rest retrieved from reference TRBV5-1 and TRBJ1-4, is KAGVTQTPRYLIKTRGQQVTLSCSPISGHRSVSWYQQTPGQGLQFLFEYFSETQRNKGNFPGRFSGRQFSNSRSEMNVSTLELGDSALYLCASSLVTGGNEKLFFGSGTQLSVL.

J is TRBJ2-7 and V is TRBV6-5, with TRBD1 matching 8 bases. Germline V CDR1 and CDR2: MNHEY, SVGAGI. Trimming cost V 2 bases and J 2 bases; bases outside gene matches: 2. The CDR3 is 14 amino acids. The CDR3 DNA reads TGTGCCAGCAGTTACGGACAGGGTCCCTACGAGCAGTACTTC. Protein: CASSYGQGPYEQYF.